Listed here is a single TCR beta chain. The antigen it recognizes is unknown. The record has no base qualities; no much larger clone is one base away. Genomic DNA was extracted using the QIAamp DNA Blood Mini Kit and was submitted for immunoSEQ repertoire analysis. Multiplex PCR was used to amplify CDR3 regions from a standard amount of genomic DNA template. PCR products were sequenced on an Illumina platform. For the original study's pipeline: Sequences were aligned to a reference, with V, D and J gene definitions taken from IMGT. Closely related sequences were merged by a nearest-neighbor clustering algorithm so that PCR and sequencing errors were removed. V, D and J usage in productive unique and total sequences was analyzed using ImmunoSEQ Analyzer tools and R version 3.6.1. TCRdb obtained this table from immuneACCESS and retained in-frame rearrangements with V and J assigned. These tables miss some clones; where compared with another copy, unresolved V genes account for less than half of the shortfall, and the remainder is unexplained. The V and J calls and clone size are taken from that table; D and trimming were inferred from the DNA. Present in this sample are 4,200 or so clones, 90% to 95% of which were seen just once. The leading ten clones occupy around 4% of the sample.

V is pared back by 8 bases and J by 10 bases, with 29 bases lying between the germline termini. Including the terminal cysteine and phenylalanine, the CDR3 comprises 16 residues. Only the CDR3 DNA is retained, 48 bases long and in frame from the first base. As encoded in the germline V gene (reference sequence), CDR1 is MNHEY while CDR2 is SMNVEV. The sample belongs to a study of immunodeficiency (dated by TCRdb to between 2018 and 2021). Regarding the study in general: To search for oligoclonality and VDJ recombination defects, the researchers carried out a repertoire analysis. Study-level results and caveats: Severe oligoclonality, as judged by top-100 and total clonotype frequencies, was observed in patient CD8+ T cells but not in patient CD4+ T cells. CD4+ T cell V-J pairing and productive entropy appeared similar between patients and controls. Entropy comparisons showed n=3 (open circles) for patients versus healthy controls; a thymic development effect was only suggested as possible.

CD3+CD4+ T cells were sorted from fresh PBMCs before TCR sequencing. The sequenced sample was CD4+ T cells from blood. This clonotype was sampled from a human donor in good health. The sequence joins TRBV27 to TRBJ1-1, and the D gene may be TRBD1, 5 bases matching. This receptor has the CDR3 CASPPSRGHARSVAFF. DNA sequence: TGTGCCAGCCCACCCAGTAGAGGACACGCCCGGTCGGTAGCTTTCTTT.